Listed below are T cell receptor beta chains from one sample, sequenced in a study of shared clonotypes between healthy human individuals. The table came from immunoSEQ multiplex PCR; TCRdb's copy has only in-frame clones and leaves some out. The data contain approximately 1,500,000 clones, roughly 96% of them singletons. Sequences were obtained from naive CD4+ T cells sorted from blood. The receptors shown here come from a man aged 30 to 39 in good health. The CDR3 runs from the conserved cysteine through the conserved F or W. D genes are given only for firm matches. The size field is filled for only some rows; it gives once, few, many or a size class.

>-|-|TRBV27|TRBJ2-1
TGTGCCAGCAGTGTGATCTCCTACAATGAGCAGTTCTTC
CASSVISYNEQFF
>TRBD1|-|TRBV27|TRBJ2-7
TGTGCCAGCAAGAGACAGGGGTTGCCCTACGAGCAGTACTTC
CASKRQGLPYEQYF
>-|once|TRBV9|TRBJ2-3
TGTGCCAGCAGCGTAGCGGCACAGCTCACAGATACGCAGTATTTT
CASSVAAQLTDTQYF
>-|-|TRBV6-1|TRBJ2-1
TGTGCCAGCAGCATAACAGGGCTTATTGGCAATGAGCAGTTCTTC
CASSITGLIGNEQFF
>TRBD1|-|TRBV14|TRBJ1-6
TGTGCCAGCAGCCAGGAGGACAGGGGTAATGATAATTCACCCCTCCACTTT
CASSQEDRGNDNSPLHF
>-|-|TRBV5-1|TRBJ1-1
TGCGCCAGCCGACGGACAGTATCGAACACTGAAGCTTTCTTT
CASRRTVSNTEAFF
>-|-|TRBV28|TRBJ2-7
TGTGCCAGCAGTTTAGTGGGGCTTGGCTACGAGCAGTACTTC
CASSLVGLGYEQYF
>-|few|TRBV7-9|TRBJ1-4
TGTGCCAGCAGCTTGGGAACAGGCGCAACTAATGAAAAACTGTTTTTT
CASSLGTGATNEKLFF
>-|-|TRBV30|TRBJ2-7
TGTGCCTGGAGTGTAGGTCCTTGGGCCTCCTCTGAGCAGTACTTC
CAWSVGPWASSEQYF
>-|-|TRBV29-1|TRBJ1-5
TGCAGCGTTGGTGGAAGGGATCAGCCCCAGCATTTT
CSVGGRDQPQHF
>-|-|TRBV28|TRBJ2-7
TGTGCCAGCAGGAGACAAGGCAAAACCTACGAGCAGTACTTC
CASRRQGKTYEQYF
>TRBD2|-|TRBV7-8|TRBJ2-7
TGTGCCAGCAGACCACTAGCGGGGGATTACTACGAGCAGTACTTC
CASRPLAGDYYEQYF
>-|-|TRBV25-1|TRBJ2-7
TGTGCCAGCAGTGTTACAGGGACCTACGAGCAGTACTTC
CASSVTGTYEQYF
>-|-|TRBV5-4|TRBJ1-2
TGTGCCAGCAGCTTGTCGGGATCCGGTGGCTACACCTTC
CASSLSGSGGYTF
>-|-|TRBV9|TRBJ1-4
TGTGCCAGCAGCGTAGGTGAAGCAGGGCCGGGAAAACTGTTTTTT
CASSVGEAGPGKLFF
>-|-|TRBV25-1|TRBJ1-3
TGTGCCAGCAGTGAAAGTCACACACAAGCTTTCTCTGGAAACACCATATATTTT
CASSESHTQAFSGNTIYF
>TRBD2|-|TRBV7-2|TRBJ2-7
TGTGCCAGCAGCTTAGAGGGCGGGAGAGGGTCCTACGAGCAGTACTTC
CASSLEGGRGSYEQYF
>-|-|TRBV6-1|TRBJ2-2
TGTACCTCTAGGGAAGTAGCCCCCGGGGAGCTGTTTTTT
CTSREVAPGELFF
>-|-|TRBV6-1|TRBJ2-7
TGTGCCAGCAGACCCGTTGGGTTCGACGAGCAGTACTTC
CASRPVGFDEQYF
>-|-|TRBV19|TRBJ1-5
TGTGCCAGTAGTACGGGTTCTAAAAGGACTCAGCCCCAGCATTTT
CASSTGSKRTQPQHF
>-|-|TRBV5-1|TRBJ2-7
TGCGCCAGCAGCCGAGGGACGGAGAACTCCTACGAGCAGTACTTC
CASSRGTENSYEQYF
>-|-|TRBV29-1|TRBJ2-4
TGCAGCGTTGAACAATTCGGCCCGAGGGGCAAAAACATTCAGTACTTC
CSVEQFGPRGKNIQYF
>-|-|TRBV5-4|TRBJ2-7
TGTGCCAGCAGCTTTGCGTTAAGCTCCTACGAGCAGTACTTC
CASSFALSSYEQYF
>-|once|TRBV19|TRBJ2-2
TGTGCCAGTAGTATAGTCCCAGGGCGTGGAGCCAACACCGGGGAGCTGTTTTTT
CASSIVPGRGANTGELFF
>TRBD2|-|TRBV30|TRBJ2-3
TGTGCCTGGAGTCAGAGACTAGCGGGAGAGGGCAGCACAGATACGCAGTATTTT
CAWSQRLAGEGSTDTQYF
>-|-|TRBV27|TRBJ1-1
TGTGCCAGCAGTTTTAGACAGCGGAACACTGAAGCTTTCTTT
CASSFRQRNTEAFF
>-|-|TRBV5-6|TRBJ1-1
TGTGCCAGCAGCTCACGGGCAGGGGTCGGCACTGAAGCTTTCTTT
CASSSRAGVGTEAFF
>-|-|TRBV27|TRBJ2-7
TGTGCCAGCCGGAGGGGGGGCTATAGCTCCTACGAGCAGTACTTC
CASRRGGYSSYEQYF
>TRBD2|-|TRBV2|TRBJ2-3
TGTGCCAGCAGTGAATTTAGGACTAGCGGGACCACAGATACGCAGTATTTT
CASSEFRTSGTTDTQYF
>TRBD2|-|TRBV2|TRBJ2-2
TGTGCCAGCAGCGGGGGGAGACTAGTTTCCGGGGAGCTGTTTTTT
CASSGGRLVSGELFF
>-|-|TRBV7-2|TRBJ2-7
TGTGCCAGCAGCTCACGCCGAACTAGCATCTACGAGCAGTACTTC
CASSSRRTSIYEQYF
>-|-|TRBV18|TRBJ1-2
TGTGCCAGCTCACCACTTTCCGATACTAACTATGGCTACACCTTC
CASSPLSDTNYGYTF
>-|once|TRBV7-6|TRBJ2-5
TGTGCCAGCAGCTTAAACCGAGGGACCCAGTACTTC
CASSLNRGTQYF
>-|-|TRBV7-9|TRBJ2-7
TGTGCCAGCAGCTTATGGAGGATCGGGGGAGAGCAGTACTTC
CASSLWRIGGEQYF
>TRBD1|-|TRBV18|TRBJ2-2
TGTGCCAGCTCATCAAAGGGGGCAACCGGGGAGCTGTTTTTT
CASSSKGATGELFF
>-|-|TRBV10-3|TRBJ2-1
TGTGCCATCAGGCACGCGTCCTACAATGAGCAGTTCTTC
CAIRHASYNEQFF
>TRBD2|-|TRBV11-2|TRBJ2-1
TGTGCCAGCATGCCATCGTCGGGCGGGAGGCCCTACAATGAGCAGTTCTTC
CASMPSSGGRPYNEQFF
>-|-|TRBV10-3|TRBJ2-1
TGTGCCATCAGTGAAGAGGGCCTCGTCGGCAATGAGCAGTTCTTC
CAISEEGLVGNEQFF
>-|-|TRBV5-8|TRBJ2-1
TGTGCCAGCACGCGGGCATCCTCCTACAATGAGCAGTTCTTC
CASTRASSYNEQFF
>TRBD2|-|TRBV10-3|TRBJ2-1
TGTGCCACCTTTAGCGGGACCCGTTCGGCCTACAATGAGCAGTTCTTC
CATFSGTRSAYNEQFF
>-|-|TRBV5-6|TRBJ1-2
TGTGCCAGCAGCTTACAGGGCCCCAACTATGGCTACACCTTC
CASSLQGPNYGYTF
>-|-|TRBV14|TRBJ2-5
TGTGCCAGCAGCCAAGGTAGTCTGGCGGGGAACGCAGAGACCCAGTACTTC
CASSQGSLAGNAETQYF
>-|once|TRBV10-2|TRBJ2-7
TGCGCCAGAAGGCCGAGGTCCTACGAGCAGTACTTC
CARRPRSYEQYF
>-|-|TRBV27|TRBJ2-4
TGTGCCAGCAGTTGGATCCCCCCCAATATAGCCAAAAACATTCAGTACTTC
CASSWIPPNIAKNIQYF
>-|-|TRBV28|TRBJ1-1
TGTGCCAGCAGTACACATGGGGAGGGAAACACTGAAGCTTTCTTT
CASSTHGEGNTEAFF
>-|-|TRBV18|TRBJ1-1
TGTGCCAGCTCAATAAGAGGGGCGCTTAACACTGAAGCTTTCTTT
CASSIRGALNTEAFF
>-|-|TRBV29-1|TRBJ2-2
TGCAGCGTTGAGTCCAGGGCGGCCGGGGAGCTGTTTTTT
CSVESRAAGELFF
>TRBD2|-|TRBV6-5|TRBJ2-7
TGTGCCAGCAGGGACCCGGCTAGCGGGAACTACGAGCAGTACTTC
CASRDPASGNYEQYF
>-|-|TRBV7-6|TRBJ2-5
TGTGCCAGCAGCCCCGGACATCTCCCCAAGACCCAGTACTTC
CASSPGHLPKTQYF
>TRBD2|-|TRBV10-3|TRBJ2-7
TGTGCCATCATGAATAGCGGGAGACTCTCCTACGAGCAGTACTTC
CAIMNSGRLSYEQYF
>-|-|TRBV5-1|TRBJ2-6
TGCGCCAGCAGCCCGGGGCAGGCTGCGGCCAACGTCCTGACTTTC
CASSPGQAAANVLTF
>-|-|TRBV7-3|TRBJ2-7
TGTGCCAGCAGCTTATCTAGCGCCTCTGAGCAGTACTTC
CASSLSSASEQYF
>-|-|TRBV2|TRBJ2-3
TGTGCCAGCCAGGGTCTCTCGGGTGCGCAGTATTTT
CASQGLSGAQYF
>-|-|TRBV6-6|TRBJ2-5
TGTGCCAGCAGTTCCTTTCGACAGGACGGAGTGGAGACCCAGTACTTC
CASSSFRQDGVETQYF